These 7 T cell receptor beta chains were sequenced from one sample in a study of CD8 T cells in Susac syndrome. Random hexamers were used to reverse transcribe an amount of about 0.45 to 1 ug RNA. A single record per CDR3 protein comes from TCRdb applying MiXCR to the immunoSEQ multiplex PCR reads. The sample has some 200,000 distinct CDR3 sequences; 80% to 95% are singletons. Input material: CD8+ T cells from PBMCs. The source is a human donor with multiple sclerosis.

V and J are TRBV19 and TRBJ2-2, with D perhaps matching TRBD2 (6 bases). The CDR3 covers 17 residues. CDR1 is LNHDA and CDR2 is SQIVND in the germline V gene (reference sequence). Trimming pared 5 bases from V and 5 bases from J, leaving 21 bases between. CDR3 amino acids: CASSDPGGRRVTGELFF. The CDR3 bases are TGTGCCAGTAGTGATCCAGGAGGGCGCCGAGTAACCGGGGAGCTGTTTTTT.

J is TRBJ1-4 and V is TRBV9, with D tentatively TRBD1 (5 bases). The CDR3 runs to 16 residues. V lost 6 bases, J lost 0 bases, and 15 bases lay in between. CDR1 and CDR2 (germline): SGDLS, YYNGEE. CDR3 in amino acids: CASTPGGTATNEKLFF. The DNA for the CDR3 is TGTGCCAGCACCCCGGGGGGGACCGCAACTAATGAAAAACTGTTTTTT.

CDR3 sequence reads: CASSLRLTGELFF. CDR3 DNA: TGTGCCAGCAGTCTAAGGCTCACCGGGGAGCTGTTTTTT. The chain couples TRBV7-9 to TRBJ2-2; the D is unclear. CDR3 length: 13 amino acids. The germline V gene encodes CDR1 SEHNR and CDR2 FQNEAQ (reference sequence). V lost 6 bases and J lost 4, with 9 bases in between.

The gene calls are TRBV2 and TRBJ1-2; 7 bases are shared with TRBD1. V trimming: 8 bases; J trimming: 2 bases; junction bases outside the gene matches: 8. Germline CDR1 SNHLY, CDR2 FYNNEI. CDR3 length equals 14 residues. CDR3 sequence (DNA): TGTGCCAGCGGCCGGGAGGGGGCCAACTATGGCTACACCTTC. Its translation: CASGREGANYGYTF.

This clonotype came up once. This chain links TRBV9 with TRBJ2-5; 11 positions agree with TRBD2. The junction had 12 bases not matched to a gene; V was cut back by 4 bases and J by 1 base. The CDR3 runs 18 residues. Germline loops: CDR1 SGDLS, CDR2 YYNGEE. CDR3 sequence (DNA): TGTGCCAGCAGCCACCATCTTTCCGGGACTAGCGGCCAAGAGACCCAGTACTTC. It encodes CASSHHLSGTSGQETQYF.

CDR3: CASLGGISYTGELFF. CDR3 nucleotide sequence: TGTGCCAGCCTGGGAGGTATAAGTTACACCGGGGAGCTGTTTTTT. The rearrangement uses TRBV6-1 and TRBJ2-2, with D maybe TRBD2 (6 bases). This CDR3 comprises 15 residues. Germline CDR1 reads MNHNS; CDR2 reads SASEGT. Trimming left V 8 bases short and J 3 bases short, with 16 bases between.

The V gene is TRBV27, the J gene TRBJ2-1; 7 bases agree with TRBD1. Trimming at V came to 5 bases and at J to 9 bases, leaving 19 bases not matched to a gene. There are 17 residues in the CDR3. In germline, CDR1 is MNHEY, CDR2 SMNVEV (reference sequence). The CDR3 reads CASSPKDPRQGLAEQFF. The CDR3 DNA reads TGTGCCAGCAGTCCTAAGGACCCCCGACAGGGCCTTGCTGAGCAGTTCTTC.